The T cell receptor (beta chain) described here comes from a study of blood T cell repertoires in COVID-19. Across the study: Sources were T cells, B-cell-depleted T cells, or PBMCs; the material itself was cDNA or gDNA.

Using immunoSEQ multiplex PCR, the repertoire was profiled, and TCRdb retains in-frame clones only, with some absent. The data contain fewer than 350,000 clones, under 90% of them seen just once; the ten biggest clones take up about 5%. Donors in Cohort 3 counted as recovered after two negative PCRs, clearance, or symptom resolution. CDR3 size: 14 residues. Germline V gives CDR1 SGHTA, CDR2 FQGNSA. V lost 3 bases and J lost 7, with 10 bases in between. The chain combines TRBV7-2 with TRBJ1-6; D unresolved. This TCR derives from a man in his 60s who had recovered from COVID-19. The sequenced sample was PBMCs or T cells enriched from blood (not recorded which). The CDR3 DNA sequence: TGTGCCAGCAGCTTGACCGGGATAAATTCACCCCTCCACTTT. This encodes CASSLTGINSPLHF. The variable domain in full, completed from reference TRBV7-2 and TRBJ1-6, reads GAGVSQSPSNKVTEKGKDVELRCDPISGHTALYWYRQSLGQGLEFLIYFQGNSAPDKSGLPSDRFSAERTGGSVSTLTIQRTQQEDSAVYLCASSLTGINSPLHFGNGTRLTVT.